The source of this T cell receptor beta chain is a study of sequential checkpoint blockade in melanoma. Germline trimming cut 6 bases from V and 3 bases from J; bases unmatched to any gene: 6. Germline V gene data show CDR1 as ENHRY and CDR2 as SYGVKD. The CDR3 runs 14 residues. The assay was immunoSEQ multiplex PCR, and TCRdb's table has in-frame clones only and misses some. The sample gives about 20,000 clones, roughly 82% of which show up once; under 65% is in the top ten. Sample treatment: randomized to nivolumab then ipilimumab (arm A) or the reverse (arm B). PBMC sorting kept live CD3+CD8+ cells without CD19 or CD56.

The material was CD8+ T cells sorted from blood (inferred from file names), obtained from a patient given nivolumab and ipilimumab in sequence. This clonotype originated in a human donor with melanoma. The V gene is TRBV10-3, the J gene TRBJ2-7; 9 bases are shared with TRBD1. CDR3: CAIRRQGESYEQYF. As DNA, the CDR3 is TGTGCCATCAGGAGACAGGGGGAGAGCTACGAGCAGTACTTC.